A selection of T cell receptor beta chains follows, all from one sample in a study of neurological immune-mediated disorders. MiXCR, run by TCRdb on the 5' RACE reads, gives a single entry per CDR3 protein. Of under 130,000 distinct CDR3 sequences listed, 9.5% to 14% were seen once; the top ten hold approximately 3.1%. The sequenced sample consisted of PBMCs. These receptors were obtained from a female donor with HTLV-1-associated myelopathy (HAM/TSP). CDR3s include the opening cysteine and the closing phenylalanine or tryptophan. Fields, in order: CDR3 length, V gene, clone size, D gene, J gene, CDR3 DNA, CDR3 protein. The D gene is left open where the match is weak. Some rows have no size entry. The others give once, few or many, or a class for an expanded clone.

13	TRBV25-1	few	-	TRBJ2-5	TGTGCCAGCAGTGAAGGAAGACAAGAGACCCAGTACTTC	CASSEGRQETQYF
13	TRBV29-1	many	-	TRBJ2-3	TGCAGCGCCGACCCATACAACACAGATACGCAGTATTTT	CSADPYNTDTQYF
14	TRBV20-1	-	-	TRBJ2-7	TGCAGTATACAGGGTTTGGGGGGAGTATACGAGCAGTACTTC	CSIQGLGGVYEQYF
15	TRBV4-1	many	-	TRBJ1-6	TGCGCCAGCAGCCCCAAAGGGAGCTTTAATTCACCCCTCCACTTT	CASSPKGSFNSPLHF
13	TRBV10-3	many	-	TRBJ2-5	TGTGCCACTGGGATGGGGGGCCAAGAGACCCAGTACTTC	CATGMGGQETQYF
16	TRBV7-9	many	-	TRBJ2-2	TGTGCCAGCAGCCGTGCCGGGGGGCCTAACACCGGGGAGCTGTTTTTT	CASSRAGGPNTGELFF
15	TRBV5-1	many	-	TRBJ1-2	TGCGCCAGCAGCTTGGAGGGGGACTCTAACTATGGCTACACCTTC	CASSLEGDSNYGYTF
13	TRBV6-5	-	-	TRBJ2-7	TGTGCCAACAGTTCTTACAACTCCTACGAGCAGTACTTC	CANSSYNSYEQYF
12	TRBV29-1	-	-	TRBJ2-3	TGCAGCGTTGACCAGCGGACACATACGCAGTATTTT	CSVDQRTHTQYF
15	TRBV27	-	-	TRBJ2-7	TGTGCCAGCACTTCGACTGCCGCGGGGACCTACGAGCAGTACTTC	CASTSTAAGTYEQYF
13	TRBV6-5	many	-	TRBJ1-2	TGTGCCAGCTCAGGGTTTAAGGACTATGGCTACACCTTC	CASSGFKDYGYTF
13	TRBV28	-	-	TRBJ2-7	TGTGCCAGCAGTTTAAGGGTCTCCTACGAGCAGTACTTC	CASSLRVSYEQYF
16	TRBV6-6	many	TRBD1	TRBJ2-7	TGTGCCACCATCAGACCAGGCAAGGGACAGAGCTACGAGCAGTACTTC	CATIRPGKGQSYEQYF
14	TRBV6-5	many	-	TRBJ2-2	TGTGCCAGCAGTTACTCGGGGCCCCCCGGGGAGCTGTTTTTT	CASSYSGPPGELFF
15	TRBV5-1	few	TRBD2	TRBJ2-7	TGCGCCAGCAGCTACTGGACTAGCGGGGAAGGCGAGCAGTACTTC	CASSYWTSGEGEQYF
14	TRBV20-1	many	-	TRBJ2-1	TGCAGTGCTGGGACTTTCAGCTCCTACAATGAGCAGTTCTTC	CSAGTFSSYNEQFF
15	TRBV29-1	many	-	TRBJ2-2	TGCAGCGTTGTGTTTGCCCCCGCGAACACCGGGGAGCTGTTTTTT	CSVVFAPANTGELFF
14	TRBV11-2	many	-	TRBJ2-7	TGTGCCAGCAGCTTAGGATTGGGTGCCTACGAGCAGTACTTC	CASSLGLGAYEQYF
11	TRBV20-1	many	-	TRBJ2-1	TGCAGCTCTGGACCTTACAATGAGCAGTTCTTC	CSSGPYNEQFF
17	TRBV2	many	TRBD2	TRBJ2-3	TGTGCCAGCATAAGACTAGCGGGGGGGCCTGGCACAGATACGCAGTATTTT	CASIRLAGGPGTDTQYF
13	TRBV5-1	few	-	TRBJ2-7	TGCGCCAGCAGCTTGGGGCGCGGGGACGAGCAGTACTTC	CASSLGRGDEQYF
13	TRBV3-1	-	-	TRBJ1-1	TGTGCCAGCAGCCAAACAGCCTATACTGAAGCTTTCTTT	CASSQTAYTEAFF
13	TRBV5-1	many	TRBD1	TRBJ2-7	TGCGCCAGCAGCTCGGGCCCGGACAGGGAGCAGTACTTC	CASSSGPDREQYF
14	TRBV5-1	many	-	TRBJ2-7	TGCGCCAGCAGCTTGGAAGGACGCTCCTACGAGCAGTACTTC	CASSLEGRSYEQYF
16	TRBV9	many	-	TRBJ2-1	TGTGCCAGCAGCGTAGACGTGGGGCAGGGCAGGGGTGAGCAGTTCTTC	CASSVDVGQGRGEQFF
18	TRBV5-1	many	-	TRBJ2-2	TGCGCCAGCAGCTTGGACGACAAGCCAAGATTGAACACCGGGGAGCTGTTTTTT	CASSLDDKPRLNTGELFF
15	TRBV3-1	-	TRBD1	TRBJ1-2	TGTGCCAGCAGCCAAGATCCGGACAGGGGACATGGCTACACCTTC	CASSQDPDRGHGYTF
15	TRBV28	many	-	TRBJ2-7	TGTGCCAGCAGTTTATATCCAGGGATCTCCTACGAGCAGTACTTC	CASSLYPGISYEQYF
13	TRBV20-1	medium-sized	-	TRBJ1-5	TGCAGTGCTAGAGCGGACAACAATCAGCCCCAGCATTTT	CSARADNNQPQHF
14	TRBV5-1	many	-	TRBJ1-2	TGCGCCAGCAGCTTGGCGACAGTTAACTATGGCTACACCTTC	CASSLATVNYGYTF
14	TRBV18	many	TRBD1	TRBJ2-7	TGTGCCAGCTCACTTCGACAGGGGCAGGGCGAGCAGTACTTC	CASSLRQGQGEQYF
11	TRBV29-1	many	-	TRBJ2-3	TGCATAGGCAGAATCACAGATACGCAGTATTTT	CIGRITDTQYF
14	TRBV20-1	many	-	TRBJ2-1	TGCAGTGCTATTCCACAGAGCCGGTTGGATGAGCAGTTCTTC	CSAIPQSRLDEQFF
13	TRBV5-1	-	-	TRBJ2-1	TGCGCCAGCAGCTTGGGCATCACAGATACGCAGTTCTTC	CASSLGITDTQFF
14	TRBV20-1	many	TRBD2	TRBJ2-1	TGCAGTGCTTCGGGACTAGCGGGGACAAATGAGCAGTTCTTC	CSASGLAGTNEQFF
14	TRBV5-1	-	TRBD1	TRBJ2-7	TGCGCCAGCAGCGAGGGGACAGGGGCCTACGAGCAGTACTTC	CASSEGTGAYEQYF